This TCR beta chain is from a study of cytomegalovirus exposure and HLA in healthy donors. Study details: Earlier, 150 million to 200 million T cells were analyzed, and 90 million to 140 million unique TCR beta sequences were found among them.

As concerns this clone: Its target is unknown.

Both 60 Vbeta primers and 13 Jbeta primers went into the PCR. Method: immunoSEQ multiplex PCR; TCRdb's copy keeps in-frame clones and lacks some. Recorded here are about 92,000 clones; the top ten clones represent 15% to 17%. Germline V gene lookup returns CDR1 LNHDA and CDR2 SQIVND (reference sequence). V was shortened by 3 bases and J by 2 bases, with 5 bases between the two germline ends. The CDR3 totals 12 residues. General study points: The CMV antigen specificity of a few CMV-associated chains was confirmed through in vitro analysis.

J is TRBJ2-7 and V is TRBV19; D is uncertain. This sequence was found in a man over 45 in good health and CMV-seropositive. Sequenced input: PBMCs. CDR3 loop: CASSMGPYEQYF. CDR3 nucleotide sequence: TGTGCCAGTAGTATGGGCCCCTACGAGCAGTACTTC. Based on the CDR3 plus reference TRBV19 and TRBJ2-7, the full variable domain is DGGITQSPKYLFRKEGQNVTLSCEQNLNHDAMYWYRQDPGQGLRLIYYSQIVNDFQKGDIAEGYSVSREKKESFPLTVTSAQKNPTAFYLCASSMGPYEQYFGPGTRLTVT.